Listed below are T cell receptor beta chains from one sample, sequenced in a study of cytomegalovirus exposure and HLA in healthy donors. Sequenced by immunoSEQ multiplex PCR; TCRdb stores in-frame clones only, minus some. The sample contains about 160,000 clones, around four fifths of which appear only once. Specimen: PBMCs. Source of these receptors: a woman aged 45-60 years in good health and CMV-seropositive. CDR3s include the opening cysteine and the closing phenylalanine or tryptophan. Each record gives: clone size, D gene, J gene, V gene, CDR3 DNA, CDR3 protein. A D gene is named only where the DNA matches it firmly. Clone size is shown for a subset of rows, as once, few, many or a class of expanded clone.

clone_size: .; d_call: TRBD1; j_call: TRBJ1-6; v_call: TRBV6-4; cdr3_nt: TGTGCCAGCAGCGGACAGGGGGGTTCACCCCTCCACTTT; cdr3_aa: CASSGQGGSPLHF
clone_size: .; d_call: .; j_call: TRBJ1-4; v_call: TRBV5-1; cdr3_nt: TGCGCCAGCAGCCCACCGACATACGAAAAACTGTTTTTT; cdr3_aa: CASSPPTYEKLFF
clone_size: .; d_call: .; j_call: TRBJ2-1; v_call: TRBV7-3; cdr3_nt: TGTGCCAGCAGCCCGCAAGGTTGGGGCGAGCAGTTCTTC; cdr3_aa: CASSPQGWGEQFF
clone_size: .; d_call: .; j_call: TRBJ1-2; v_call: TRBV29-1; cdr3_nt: TGCAGCGTGGCACAGGGAATGGTCCATGGCTACACCTTC; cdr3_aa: CSVAQGMVHGYTF
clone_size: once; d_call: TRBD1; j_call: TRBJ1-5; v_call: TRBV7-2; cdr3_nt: TGTGCCAGCAGCGGTGGGGTGGGACAGTATCAGCCCCAGCATTTT; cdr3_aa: CASSGGVGQYQPQHF
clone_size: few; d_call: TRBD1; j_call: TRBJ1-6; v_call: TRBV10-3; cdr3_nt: TGTGCCATCAGTGAAACAGACAGGGATTCACCCCTCCACTTT; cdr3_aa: CAISETDRDSPLHF
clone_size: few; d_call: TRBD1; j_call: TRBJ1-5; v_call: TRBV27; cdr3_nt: TGTGCCAGGGGACAGGGGGCCTTTAGCAATCAGCCCCAGCATTTT; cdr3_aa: CARGQGAFSNQPQHF
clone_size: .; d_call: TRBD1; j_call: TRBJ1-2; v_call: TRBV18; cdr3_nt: TGTGCCAGCTCACCAACAGGGGGATGGAATGGCTACACCTTC; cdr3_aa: CASSPTGGWNGYTF
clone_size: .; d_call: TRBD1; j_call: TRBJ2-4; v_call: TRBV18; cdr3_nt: TGTGCCAGCTCTCCTACCGGGACAGGGAATATCCCTGCCAAAAACATTCAGTACTTC; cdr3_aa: CASSPTGTGNIPAKNIQYF
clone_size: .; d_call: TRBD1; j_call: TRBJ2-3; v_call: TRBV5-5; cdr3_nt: TGTGCCAGCAGCTTGGGACAGGGCCTCTCCACAGATACGCAGTATTTT; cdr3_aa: CASSLGQGLSTDTQYF
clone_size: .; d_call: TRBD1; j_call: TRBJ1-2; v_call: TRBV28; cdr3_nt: TGTGCCAGCAGCCGGACAGGGGTCTATGGCTACACCTTC; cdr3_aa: CASSRTGVYGYTF